A single sample gave rise to the 6 T cell receptor beta chains below, sequenced in a study of graft-versus-host responses after intestinal transplantation. Assay used: immunoSEQ multiplex PCR; TCRdb lists only in-frame clones, some missing. This table holds about 15,000 clones, approximately 96% found once. The specimen comprised PBMCs, sampled 9 days after transplant. These receptors all stem from a human patient who received an intestinal transplant, so some T cells may come from the graft donor.

The chain couples TRBV29-1 to TRBJ2-3; no reliable D call. Looked up from germline, CDR1 is SQVTM and CDR2 is ANQGSEA. The V end was cut by 7 bases, the J end by 1 base, with 6 bases between. The CDR3 covers 11 residues. DNA for the CDR3: TGCAGCGCGCAGGGCACAGATACGCAGTATTTT. It codes for CSAQGTDTQYF.

V usage is TRBV7-6 and J usage is TRBJ2-3, with D tentatively TRBD2 (6 bases). The V end was cut by 2 bases, the J end by 9 bases, with 15 bases between. The CDR3 consists of 14 residues. In germline, CDR1 is SGHVS, CDR2 FNYEAQ. The CDR3 sequence: CASSLTPRGGTQYF. DNA for the CDR3: TGTGCCAGCAGCTTAACCCCGCGGGGCGGAACGCAGTATTTT.

The rearrangement joins TRBV27 to TRBJ1-5; TRBD1 is a possible D gene (5 bases). The V end was cut by 4 bases, the J end by 3 bases, with 7 bases between. Germline CDR1 is MNHEY and CDR2 is SMNVEV (reference sequence). The CDR3 is made up of 13 amino acids. CDR3 residues: CASSWDFNQPQHF. The CDR3 nucleotides are TGTGCCAGCAGTTGGGACTTCAATCAGCCCCAGCATTTT.

The chain has TRBV30 and TRBJ1-5; D gene ambiguous. Trimming cost V 0 bases and J 4 bases, with 7 bases left between them. This CDR3 is built from 13 residues. Germline lookup yields CDR1 GTSNPN and CDR2 SVGIG (reference sequence). This CDR3 reads CAWSVRGNQPQHF. The CDR3 DNA follows: TGTGCCTGGAGTGTACGGGGTAATCAGCCCCAGCATTTT.

This chain joins TRBV18 and TRBJ2-5, with D unresolved. Between the trimmed V and J ends, which lost 2 bases and 1 base, there was a span of 5 bases. Germline V gene sequence: CDR1 KGHSH, CDR2 LQKENI. This CDR3 comprises 13 residues. CDR3 bases: TGTGCCAGCTCACCAACCTTCCAAGAGACCCAGTACTTC. Its protein product is CASSPTFQETQYF.

This sequence joins TRBV19 and TRBJ2-7; D ambiguous. Germline loops: CDR1 LNHDA, CDR2 SQIVND (reference sequence). The CDR3 contains 15 residues. Trimming left V 1 base short and J 2 bases short, with 12 bases between. CDR3 sequence: CASSIVRASTYEQYF. In DNA, the CDR3 is TGTGCCAGTAGTATAGTCCGTGCATCAACCTACGAGCAGTACTTC.